The entry below describes one T cell receptor (beta chain). This sample was included in a study of stem cell transplantation in POMP-related autoinflammatory disease. Profiling relied on immunoSEQ multiplex PCR, and the TCRdb table lists in-frame clones only, not all of them. The sample lists tens of thousands of clones, approximately 90% occurring once. J gave up 2 bases and V 2 bases, and 4 bases lay outside the gene matches. This CDR3 spans 15 amino acids. CDR1 and CDR2 (germline): SGHVS, FQNEAQ. The sequence came from a human patient with POMP-related autoinflammation and immune dysregulation (PRAID). The graft donor may have contributed some T cells. This chain uses TRBV7-8 with TRBJ2-7, with TRBD1 matching over 9 bases. Sequencing used CD4+ T cells from PBMCs, obtained after stem cell transplantation. CDR3 region: CASSLSGTGPYEQYF. In DNA form, the CDR3 reads TGTGCCAGCAGCTTATCCGGGACAGGGCCCTACGAGCAGTACTTC.